The clone carrying this TCR beta chain occurred a few times. V shed 1 base and J shed 0 bases, with 3 bases lying between them. Germline V CDR1 and CDR2: MNHEY, SVGAGI. CDR3 length: 13 residues. These data originate in a study of TIL therapy for anti-PD-1-resistant metastatic lung cancer. The immunoSEQ assay was v3. Profiled with immunoSEQ multiplex PCR; TCRdb holds only in-frame clones, not every one. The repertoire holds some 52,000 clones, with less than 80% as singletons. The time point here: pre-treatment sample, taken before nivolumab and TIL therapy. This chain connects TRBV6-5 to TRBJ1-1; D not certain. The TCR was taken from a woman aged 25-85 years with non-small cell lung cancer. Sequences were derived from blood, sampled at baseline. CDR3 loop: CASSYLVNTEAFF. CDR3 nucleotide sequence: TGTGCCAGCAGTTACTTGGTGAACACTGAAGCTTTCTTT.